Listed below are T cell receptor beta chains from one sample, sequenced in a study of T-cell reconstitution after alpha-beta-depleted transplantation in children. TCRdb called the PCR reads again in MiXCR, with one record for every CDR3 protein. The data hold about 900,000 distinct CDR3 sequences, with roughly 29% observed a single time. The sample in question was PBMCs, mostly from graft donor cells, obtained 360 days after TCRalphabeta/CD19-depleted stem cell transplant. The receptors stem from a boy younger than two who had a stem cell transplant for SCID, so the T cells may come from the graft donor. Each CDR3 is given with its conserved first and last residue. Fields, in order: J gene, clone size, V gene, D gene, CDR3 DNA, CDR3 protein. D genes are given only for firm matches. Expanded clones get a size class; other rows say once, few or many, or leave the size out.

J gene: TRBJ2-1
clone size: few
V gene: TRBV12-3/TRBV12-4
D gene: -
CDR3 DNA: TGTGCCAGCATCGACGGGAGCTCCTACAATGAGCAGTTCTTC
CDR3 protein: CASIDGSSYNEQFF

J gene: TRBJ1-1
clone size: -
V gene: TRBV11-1
D gene: TRBD1
CDR3 DNA: TGTGCCAGCAGCGCCACAGGGGGGAACACTGAAGCTTTCTTT
CDR3 protein: CASSATGGNTEAFF

J gene: TRBJ2-2
clone size: -
V gene: TRBV7-9
D gene: -
CDR3 DNA: TGTGCCAGCCAGCCCCGGAGGGCCACCGGGGAGCTGTTTTTT
CDR3 protein: CASQPRRATGELFF

J gene: TRBJ2-1
clone size: few
V gene: TRBV5-1
D gene: -
CDR3 DNA: TGCGCCAGCAGCTTGGTAACAGGGCCCTACAATGAGCAGTTCTTC
CDR3 protein: CASSLVTGPYNEQFF

J gene: TRBJ2-1
clone size: few
V gene: TRBV4-2
D gene: TRBD2
CDR3 DNA: TGTGCCAGCAGCCAAGGCGGGGGAAACTACAATGAGCAGTTCTTC
CDR3 protein: CASSQGGGNYNEQFF

J gene: TRBJ1-2
clone size: -
V gene: TRBV6-5
D gene: -
CDR3 DNA: TGTGCCAGCAGTTATACCAGGGAGGGCTATGGCTACACCTTC
CDR3 protein: CASSYTREGYGYTF

J gene: TRBJ1-1
clone size: few
V gene: TRBV5-1
D gene: TRBD1
CDR3 DNA: TGCGCCAGCAGCTTTCCCGGGACAGGGAACACTGAAGCTTTCTTT
CDR3 protein: CASSFPGTGNTEAFF

J gene: TRBJ2-1
clone size: few
V gene: TRBV4-3
D gene: TRBD2
CDR3 DNA: TGCGCCAGCAGCCAAGCCCGGGGGGGCCTTGTGGTAGCCTACAATGAGCAGTTCTTC
CDR3 protein: CASSQARGGLVVAYNEQFF

J gene: TRBJ2-1
clone size: -
V gene: TRBV5-6
D gene: TRBD2
CDR3 DNA: TGTGCCAGCAGGTTCAGGACTAGCGGGGGTTACAATGAGCAGTTCTTC
CDR3 protein: CASRFRTSGGYNEQFF

J gene: TRBJ2-5
clone size: few
V gene: TRBV6-1
D gene: TRBD1
CDR3 DNA: TGTGCCAGCAGTGGCCCCGGGACAGGGGACGACGAAGGGCAAGAGACCCAGTACTTC
CDR3 protein: CASSGPGTGDDEGQETQYF

J gene: TRBJ2-5
clone size: -
V gene: TRBV20-1
D gene: TRBD2
CDR3 DNA: TGCAGTGCTAGAGACCCGGGACTAGCGGGGGAGACCCAGTACTTC
CDR3 protein: CSARDPGLAGETQYF

J gene: TRBJ2-5
clone size: few
V gene: TRBV12-3/TRBV12-4
D gene: -
CDR3 DNA: TGTGCCAGCAGTTCGCGGCAGGGAGAGACCCAGTACTTC
CDR3 protein: CASSSRQGETQYF

J gene: TRBJ2-1
clone size: -
V gene: TRBV2
D gene: -
CDR3 DNA: TGTGCCAGCAGCAAGGACACCCCCTACAATGAGCAGTTCTTC
CDR3 protein: CASSKDTPYNEQFF

J gene: TRBJ2-7
clone size: -
V gene: TRBV28
D gene: -
CDR3 DNA: TGTGCCAGCGGCCATCCAAATTCCGAGCAGTACTTC
CDR3 protein: CASGHPNSEQYF

J gene: TRBJ2-7
clone size: few
V gene: TRBV5-1
D gene: TRBD1
CDR3 DNA: TGCGCCAGCAGCTTCGGGGACAGAGCCTACGAGCAGTACTTC
CDR3 protein: CASSFGDRAYEQYF

J gene: TRBJ2-1
clone size: -
V gene: TRBV7-6
D gene: -
CDR3 DNA: TGTGCCAGCAGCTTAGGGCCCTCCCTTCGCTACAATGAGCAGTTCTTC
CDR3 protein: CASSLGPSLRYNEQFF

J gene: TRBJ2-7
clone size: -
V gene: TRBV6-1
D gene: TRBD1
CDR3 DNA: TGTGCCAGCAGAAGGACAGGGGGCGGCTACGAGCAGTACTTC
CDR3 protein: CASRRTGGGYEQYF

J gene: TRBJ2-7
clone size: few
V gene: TRBV20-1
D gene: -
CDR3 DNA: TGCAGTGCTAGAGTTCCACACGCAAATACACTCCTGGGCGAGCAGTACTTC
CDR3 protein: CSARVPHANTLLGEQYF

J gene: TRBJ2-7
clone size: -
V gene: TRBV15
D gene: -
CDR3 DNA: TGTGCCACCAGCAGAGAGGGTGGGTCAGGTCACTCCTACGAGCAGTACTTC
CDR3 protein: CATSREGGSGHSYEQYF

J gene: TRBJ2-2
clone size: -
V gene: TRBV4-3
D gene: TRBD1
CDR3 DNA: TGCGCCAGCAGCCGCGGACAGGGGGCGCCCACCGGGGAGCTGTTTTTT
CDR3 protein: CASSRGQGAPTGELFF

J gene: TRBJ2-2
clone size: -
V gene: TRBV18
D gene: -
CDR3 DNA: TGTGCCAGCTCACCACGACCCAGGGAAGACACCGGGGAGCTGTTTTTT
CDR3 protein: CASSPRPREDTGELFF

J gene: TRBJ2-7
clone size: -
V gene: TRBV5-1
D gene: -
CDR3 DNA: TGCGCCAGCAGCTCCCAGGGGGGGGGGCAGACCTACGAGCAGTACTTC
CDR3 protein: CASSSQGGGQTYEQYF

J gene: TRBJ2-5
clone size: -
V gene: TRBV11-2
D gene: TRBD2
CDR3 DNA: TGTGCCAGCAGCTTAGCATGGCGGGGGGTTCTGGAGACCCAGTACTTC
CDR3 protein: CASSLAWRGVLETQYF

J gene: TRBJ1-1
clone size: few
V gene: TRBV12-3/TRBV12-4
D gene: TRBD1
CDR3 DNA: TGTGCCAGCACCCTGGGACAGGGGTACACTGAAGCTTTCTTT
CDR3 protein: CASTLGQGYTEAFF

J gene: TRBJ2-1
clone size: few
V gene: TRBV4-2
D gene: -
CDR3 DNA: TGTGCCAGCAGCCGTCGGGGTGGAGCTGACAATGAGCAGTTCTTC
CDR3 protein: CASSRRGGADNEQFF

J gene: TRBJ2-7
clone size: few
V gene: TRBV18
D gene: -
CDR3 DNA: TGTGCCAGCTCACCGTCCGCGAGCTCCTACGAGCAGTACTTC
CDR3 protein: CASSPSASSYEQYF

J gene: TRBJ2-7
clone size: few
V gene: TRBV12-3/TRBV12-4
D gene: TRBD2
CDR3 DNA: TGTGCCAGCAGTTTAGCCTTAGCGGGGGGGCCTTACGAGCAGTACTTC
CDR3 protein: CASSLALAGGPYEQYF

J gene: TRBJ2-3
clone size: -
V gene: TRBV7-2
D gene: -
CDR3 DNA: TGTGCCAGCAGCTTAGACGTGGTGACAGATACGCAGTATTTT
CDR3 protein: CASSLDVVTDTQYF

J gene: TRBJ2-2
clone size: few
V gene: TRBV6-1
D gene: -
CDR3 DNA: TGTGCCACATTCGGGGGGCCAGTGGTAAATACCGGGGAGCTGTTTTTT
CDR3 protein: CATFGGPVVNTGELFF

J gene: TRBJ2-1
clone size: -
V gene: TRBV5-5
D gene: TRBD1
CDR3 DNA: TGTGCCAGCACCTTGGGGACAGGGGGCTACAATGAGCAGTTCTTC
CDR3 protein: CASTLGTGGYNEQFF

J gene: TRBJ2-2
clone size: -
V gene: TRBV5-1
D gene: TRBD1
CDR3 DNA: TGCGCCAGCAGCTATCGGGACAGTATGAACACCGGGGAGCTGTTTTTT
CDR3 protein: CASSYRDSMNTGELFF

J gene: TRBJ2-3
clone size: -
V gene: TRBV10-3
D gene: TRBD1
CDR3 DNA: TGTGCCATCAGGGACGGGACAGGTAGCGCAGATACGCAGTATTTT
CDR3 protein: CAIRDGTGSADTQYF

J gene: TRBJ1-4
clone size: -
V gene: TRBV6-5
D gene: TRBD1
CDR3 DNA: TGTGCCAGCAGTTACTCGAAGGGGGCCGGAGAAAAACTGTTTTTT
CDR3 protein: CASSYSKGAGEKLFF